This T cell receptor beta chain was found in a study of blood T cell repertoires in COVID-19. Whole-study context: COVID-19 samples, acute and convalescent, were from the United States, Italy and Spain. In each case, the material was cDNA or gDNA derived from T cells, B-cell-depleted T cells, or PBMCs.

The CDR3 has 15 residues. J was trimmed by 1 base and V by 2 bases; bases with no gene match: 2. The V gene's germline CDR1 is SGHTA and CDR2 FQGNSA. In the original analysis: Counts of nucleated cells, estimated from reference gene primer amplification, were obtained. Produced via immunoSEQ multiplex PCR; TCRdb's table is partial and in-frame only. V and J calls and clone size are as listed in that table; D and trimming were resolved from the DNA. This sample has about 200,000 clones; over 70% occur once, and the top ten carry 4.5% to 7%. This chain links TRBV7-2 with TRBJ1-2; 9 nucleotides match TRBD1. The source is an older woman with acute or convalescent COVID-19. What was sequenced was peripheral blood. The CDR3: CASSLTGGFNYGYTF. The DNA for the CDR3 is TGTGCCAGCAGCTTAACAGGGGGCTTTAACTATGGCTACACCTTC.